This T cell receptor beta chain was identified in a study of T cell responses to AZD1222 COVID-19 vaccine. Germline assignment: CDR1 SGHNT and CDR2 YYREEE (reference sequence). The CDR3 contains 14 residues. With 5 bases clipped from V and 6 bases from J, the junction kept 5 bases outside the gene matches. Broader study findings: It should be noted that donors were predominantly white British and more often female, and clonal diversity was possibly underestimated. Baseline serology detected seropositivity in only a handful of AZD1222 recipients. Only after the peak T cell response were repertoires sampled. In the spike-specific TCR repertoire, nearly half reportedly target unmutated variant regions.

The data were produced by immunoSEQ multiplex PCR, yet TCRdb's version contains in-frame clones alone and is incomplete. The repertoire holds 100,000 to 150,000 clones, with roughly nine tenths as singletons. For this clone: The antigen is not known.

This specimen was peripheral blood, taken on day 0 of AZD1222 vaccination. The clonotype was recovered from an adult in good health. The chain has TRBV5-4 and TRBJ2-3, with 11 bases aligning to TRBD2. The CDR3 protein is CASRTSGSKDTQYF. The DNA of the CDR3 is TGTGCCAGCAGAACTAGCGGGAGTAAGGATACGCAGTATTTT.